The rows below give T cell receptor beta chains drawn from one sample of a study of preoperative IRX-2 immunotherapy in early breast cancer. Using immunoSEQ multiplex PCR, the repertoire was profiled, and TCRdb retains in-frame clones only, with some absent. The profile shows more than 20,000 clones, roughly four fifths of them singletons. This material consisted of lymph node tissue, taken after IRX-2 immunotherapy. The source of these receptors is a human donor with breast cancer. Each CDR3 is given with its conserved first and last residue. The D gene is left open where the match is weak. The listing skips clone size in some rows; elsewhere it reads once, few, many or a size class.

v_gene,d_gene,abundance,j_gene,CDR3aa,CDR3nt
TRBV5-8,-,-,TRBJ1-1,CASSLKSGTEAFF,TGTGCCAGCAGCTTAAAATCGGGGACTGAAGCTTTCTTT
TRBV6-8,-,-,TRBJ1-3,CAIRQGSGNTIYF,TGTGCCATCAGGCAGGGATCCGGAAACACCATATATTTT
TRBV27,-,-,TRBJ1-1,CASSFWGAEAFF,TGTGCCAGCAGTTTCTGGGGAGCTGAAGCTTTCTTT
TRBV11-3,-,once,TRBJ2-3,CASSLLMGVSTDTQYF,TGTGCCAGCAGCTTATTGATGGGAGTTAGCACAGATACGCAGTATTTT
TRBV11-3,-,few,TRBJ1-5,CASSLGLTYSNQPQHF,TGTGCCAGCAGCTTGGGACTGACGTATAGCAATCAGCCCCAGCATTTT
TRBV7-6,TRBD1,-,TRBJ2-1,CASSPVPDRGSYNEQFF,TGTGCCAGCAGCCCCGTTCCTGACAGGGGGTCCTACAATGAGCAGTTCTTC
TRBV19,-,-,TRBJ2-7,CASSMEFPPGRNSYEQYF,TGTGCCAGTAGTATGGAGTTTCCCCCGGGACGGAACTCCTACGAGCAGTACTTC
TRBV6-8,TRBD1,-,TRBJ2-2,CASSYSGQGGTGELFF,TGTGCCAGCAGTTACTCTGGACAGGGTGGCACCGGGGAGCTGTTTTTT
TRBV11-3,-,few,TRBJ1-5,CASSVERGGGQPQHF,TGTGCCAGCAGCGTGGAAAGAGGAGGGGGTCAGCCCCAGCATTTT
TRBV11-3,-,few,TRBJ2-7,CASSLEPTPSYEQYF,TGTGCCAGCAGCTTAGAACCTACACCGTCCTACGAGCAGTACTTC
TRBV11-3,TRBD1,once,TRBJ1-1,CASSATGDLNTEAFF,TGTGCCAGCAGCGCTACAGGGGACCTAAACACTGAAGCTTTCTTT
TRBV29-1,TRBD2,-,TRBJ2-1,CSVYKAGVYNEQFF,TGCAGCGTTTACAAAGCGGGAGTCTACAATGAGCAGTTCTTC
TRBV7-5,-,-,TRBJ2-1,CASSLDHGGSNSEQFF,TGTGCCAGCAGCTTAGATCACGGGGGGTCGAATAGTGAGCAGTTCTTC
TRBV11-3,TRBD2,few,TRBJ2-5,CASSLRTSGSETQYF,TGTGCCAGCAGCTTAAGAACTAGCGGGAGTGAGACCCAGTACTTC
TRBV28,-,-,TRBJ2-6,CASRPYPRTAPGSGANVLTF,TGTGCCAGCAGACCTTACCCACGGACAGCCCCCGGCTCTGGGGCCAACGTCCTGACTTTC
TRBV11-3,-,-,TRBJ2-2,CASSVGLRFRTGELFF,TGTGCCAGCAGCGTGGGCCTCCGTTTTAGGACCGGGGAGCTGTTTTTT
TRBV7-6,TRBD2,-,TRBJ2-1,CASSWGLAGYSGNEQFF,TGTGCCAGCAGCTGGGGACTAGCGGGGTATAGCGGGAATGAGCAGTTCTTC
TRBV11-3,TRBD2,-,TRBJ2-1,CASGSGRGVREQFF,TGTGCCAGCGGAAGCGGGAGGGGGGTTCGTGAGCAGTTCTTC
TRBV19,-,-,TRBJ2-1,CASSGTAHIPYNEQFF,TGTGCCAGTAGTGGGACTGCTCACATCCCCTACAATGAGCAGTTCTTC
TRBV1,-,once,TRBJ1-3,CASSLSQVVRGDTIYF,TGCGCCAGCAGCCTCTCCCAGGTGGTTAGGGGAGACACCATATATTTT
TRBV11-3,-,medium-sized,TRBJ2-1,CASSLDREYAYNEQFF,TGTGCCAGCAGCTTAGATCGGGAGTACGCCTACAATGAGCAGTTCTTC
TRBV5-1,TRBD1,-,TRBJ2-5,CASSLGDRVGETQYF,TGCGCCAGCAGCTTGGGGGACAGGGTTGGAGAGACCCAGTACTTC
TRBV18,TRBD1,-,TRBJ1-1,CASSPSVQGITEAFF,TGTGCCAGCTCACCATCGGTACAGGGGATCACTGAAGCTTTCTTT
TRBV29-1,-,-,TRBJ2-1,CSARRGSNAPEQFF,TGCAGCGCTCGCAGGGGATCAAACGCCCCCGAGCAGTTCTTC
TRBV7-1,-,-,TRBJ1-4,CASSLGGGKSNEKLFF,TGTGCCAGCAGCTTAGGCGGTGGGAAGTCTAATGAAAAACTGTTTTTT
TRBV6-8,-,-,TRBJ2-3,CASSYRQDRTDTQYF,TGTGCCAGCAGTTACCGGCAGGACAGAACAGATACGCAGTATTTT
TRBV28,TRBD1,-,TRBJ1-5,CASSPAGTGGAEQPQHF,TGTGCCAGCAGTCCGGCCGGGACAGGGGGCGCGGAACAGCCCCAGCATTTT
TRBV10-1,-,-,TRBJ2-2,CASRSGTITGELFF,TGCGCCAGCAGGTCCGGCACGATCACCGGGGAGCTGTTTTTT
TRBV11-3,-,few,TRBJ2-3,CASSRERVSTDTQYF,TGTGCCAGCAGCCGTGAGCGGGTTAGCACAGATACGCAGTATTTT
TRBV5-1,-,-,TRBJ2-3,CASSLAGTGVLRTDTQYF,TGCGCCAGCAGCTTGGCCGGGACGGGAGTACTCCGCACAGATACGCAGTATTTT
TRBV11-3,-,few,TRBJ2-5,CASSQTRGQETQYF,TGTGCCAGCAGCCAAACCCGGGGCCAAGAGACCCAGTACTTC
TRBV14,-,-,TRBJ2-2,CASSQVGGAGTGELFF,TGTGCCAGCAGCCAAGTTGGGGGCGCAGGCACCGGGGAGCTGTTTTTT
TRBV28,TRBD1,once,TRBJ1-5,CASSSMGQGAGQPQHF,TGTGCCAGCAGTTCAATGGGACAGGGGGCCGGGCAGCCCCAGCATTTT
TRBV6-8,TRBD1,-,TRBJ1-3,CASYDGQALNFGNTIYF,TGTGCCAGTTACGACGGACAGGCCCTCAATTTCGGAAACACCATATATTTT
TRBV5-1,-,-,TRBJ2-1,CASSLDRVQNEQFF,TGCGCCAGCAGCTTGGACAGGGTTCAAAATGAGCAGTTCTTC
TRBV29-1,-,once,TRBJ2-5,CSAWTNQETQYF,TGCAGCGCTTGGACCAACCAAGAGACCCAGTACTTC
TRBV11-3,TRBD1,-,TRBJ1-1,CASSPQGAGNTEAFF,TGTGCCAGCAGCCCCCAGGGGGCGGGTAACACTGAAGCTTTCTTT
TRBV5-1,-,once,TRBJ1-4,CASSDAAGVNEKLFF,TGCGCCAGCAGCGACGCGGCAGGCGTTAATGAAAAACTGTTTTTT
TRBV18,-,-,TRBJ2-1,CASSPPSTLGNEQFF,TGTGCCAGCTCACCACCCTCCACTCTCGGGAATGAGCAGTTCTTC
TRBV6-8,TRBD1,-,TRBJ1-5,CASSLLGQGHQPQHF,TGTGCCAGCAGTTTATTGGGACAGGGGCATCAGCCCCAGCATTTT
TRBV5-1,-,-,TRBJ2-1,CASGRSSETYNEQFF,TGCGCCAGCGGAAGAAGCTCGGAGACCTACAATGAGCAGTTCTTC
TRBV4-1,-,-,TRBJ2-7,CASSQVGTYEQYF,TGCGCCAGCAGCCAAGTCGGTACATACGAGCAGTACTTC
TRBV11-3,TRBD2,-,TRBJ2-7,CASSLGNSGSRGEQYF,TGTGCCAGCAGCTTGGGTAATAGCGGGAGTCGGGGGGAGCAGTACTTC
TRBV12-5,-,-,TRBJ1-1,CASTPWGGANTEAFF,TGTGCCAGCACCCCTTGGGGGGGCGCGAACACTGAAGCTTTCTTT
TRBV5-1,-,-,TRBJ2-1,CASSLTGGSYNEQFF,TGCGCCAGCAGCTTGACAGGCGGTTCCTACAATGAGCAGTTCTTC
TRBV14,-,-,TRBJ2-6,CASSHAFGSGANVLTF,TGTGCCAGCAGCCACGCATTTGGGTCTGGGGCCAACGTCCTGACTTTC
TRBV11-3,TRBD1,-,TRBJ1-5,CASSLTGVGNNQPQHF,TGTGCCAGCAGCTTGACAGGGGTGGGAAACAATCAGCCCCAGCATTTT
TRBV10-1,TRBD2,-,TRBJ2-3,CASSSGRVSTDTQYF,TGCGCCAGCAGTAGCGGGAGGGTGAGCACAGATACGCAGTATTTT
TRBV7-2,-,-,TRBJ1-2,CASSSMGGDGYTF,TGTGCCAGCAGCTCCATGGGGGGGGATGGCTACACCTTC
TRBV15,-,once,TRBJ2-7,CATSLSPLDGYEQYF,TGTGCCACCAGCCTTAGTCCATTGGACGGGTACGAGCAGTACTTC
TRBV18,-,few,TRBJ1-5,CASSPTDGGNQPQHF,TGTGCCAGCTCACCGACGGACGGAGGAAATCAGCCCCAGCATTTT
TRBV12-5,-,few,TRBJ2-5,CASGLRDRGLAEFKETQYF,TGTGCTAGTGGTTTGAGGGACAGGGGACTAGCGGAGTTTAAAGAGACCCAGTACTTC